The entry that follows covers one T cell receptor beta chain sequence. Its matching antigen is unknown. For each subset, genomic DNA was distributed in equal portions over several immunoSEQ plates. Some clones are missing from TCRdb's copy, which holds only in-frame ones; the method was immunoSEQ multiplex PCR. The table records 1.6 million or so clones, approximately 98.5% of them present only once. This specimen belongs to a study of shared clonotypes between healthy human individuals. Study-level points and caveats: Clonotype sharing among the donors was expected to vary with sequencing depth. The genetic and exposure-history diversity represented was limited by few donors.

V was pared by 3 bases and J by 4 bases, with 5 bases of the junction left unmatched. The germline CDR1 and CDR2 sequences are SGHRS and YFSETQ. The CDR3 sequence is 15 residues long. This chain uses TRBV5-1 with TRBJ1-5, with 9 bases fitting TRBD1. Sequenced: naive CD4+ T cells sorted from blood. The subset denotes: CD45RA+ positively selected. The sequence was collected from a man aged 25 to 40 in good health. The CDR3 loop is CASSSTGQGNQPQHF. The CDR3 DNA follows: TGCGCCAGCAGCTCGACGGGACAGGGTAATCAGCCCCAGCATTTT.